The T cell receptor (beta chain) described here comes from a study of tumor-infiltrating lymphocytes in primary liver carcinoma. Details on this clonotype: Its antigen remains unidentified.

This CDR3 has 13 amino acids. V was trimmed by 7 bases and J by 2 bases, leaving 12 bases between them. Germline CDR1 reads SGHAT; CDR2 reads FQDESV (reference sequence). The input was approximately 500 ng total RNA; TCR beta cDNA was made from it with a constant-region primer. Libraries covering TCR beta were generated through three nested multiplex PCR rounds (using a slightly modified ARM-PCR). TRBV1-TRBV30 forward primers and a C-beta reverse primer were used in the first two PCR rounds, which each ran for 10 cycles. TCRdb reprocessed the multiplex PCR reads via MiXCR and lists one record per CDR3 protein. Of about 54,000 distinct CDR3 sequences listed, 70% to 80% are singletons. It was from roughly 20-30 mg of unsorted bulk tissue that RNA and DNA were co-extracted. Through surgical resection, the patients' primary liver carcinoma was treated. Over 85% of the cells were viable tumor cells in every tumor sample.

Points from the study as a whole: With p = 0.039, the top-250-clone fraction in tumors significantly exceeded that in blood. Reduced overlap was seen in tumor-adjacent and tumor-blood pairs versus tumor region pairs.

The rearrangement links TRBV11-1 to TRBJ2-7, with D possibly being TRBD1 (5 bases). The sample taken for sequencing was liver tumor tissue from sampling region 2. Subset meaning: tumor region T2, inferior pole. The receptor was isolated from a man in his forties with primary liver carcinoma and hepatitis B virus infection. This CDR3 is CASIDVTAYEQYF. The CDR3 nucleotides read TGTGCCAGCATCGACGTGACAGCCTACGAGCAGTACTTC.